This is a list of T cell receptor beta chains from one sample in a study of metastatic and nonmetastatic thyroid tumors. TCRdb reprocessed the PCR reads using MiXCR. The table lists roughly 20,000 clones, approximately 22% of them singletons. The sequenced sample consisted of tumor tissue. The receptors were sampled from a male donor with papillary thyroid cancer or a benign thyroid nodule (not recorded which). Some clones in this sample may be carry-over from other donors' samples. The CDR3 runs from the conserved cysteine through the conserved F or W. A D gene is named only where the DNA matches it firmly. Not all rows give a size; the values are once, few, many and, for expanded clones, a class.

j_call: TRBJ1-4; clone_size: many; d_call: -; v_call: TRBV6-2/TRBV6-3; cdr3_aa: CASSSVRVTNEKLFF; cdr3_nt: TGTGCCAGCAGTTCCGTCAGGGTAACTAATGAAAAACTGTTTTTT
j_call: TRBJ2-7; clone_size: -; d_call: -; v_call: TRBV7-9; cdr3_aa: CASSQTRGLNYEQDF; cdr3_nt: TGTGCCAGCAGCCAAACGAGAGGGCTAAACTACGAGCAGGACTTC
j_call: TRBJ1-1; clone_size: many; d_call: -; v_call: TRBV6-2/TRBV6-3; cdr3_aa: CASRGGHWNTEAFF; cdr3_nt: TGTGCCAGCAGGGGGGGACACTGGAACACTGAAGCTTTCTTT
j_call: TRBJ1-1; clone_size: many; d_call: -; v_call: TRBV18; cdr3_aa: CASSPGALINTEAFF; cdr3_nt: TGTGCCAGCTCACCTGGGGCTCTTATTAACACTGAAGCTTTCTTT
j_call: TRBJ1-6; clone_size: many; d_call: -; v_call: TRBV25-1; cdr3_aa: CASSESENSPLHF; cdr3_nt: TGTGCCAGCAGTGAATCGGAAAATTCACCCCTCCACTTT
j_call: TRBJ2-2; clone_size: many; d_call: -; v_call: TRBV30; cdr3_aa: CAWSVWGTGELFF; cdr3_nt: TGTGCCTGGAGTGTCTGGGGCACCGGGGAGCTGTTTTTT
j_call: TRBJ2-5; clone_size: many; d_call: -; v_call: TRBV20-1; cdr3_aa: CSARVPEEYQETQYF; cdr3_nt: TGCAGTGCTAGAGTACCGGAGGAGTACCAAGAGACCCAGTACTTC
j_call: TRBJ1-2; clone_size: many; d_call: TRBD1; v_call: TRBV20-1; cdr3_aa: CSARGRQGGYTF; cdr3_nt: TGCAGTGCTAGAGGGAGACAGGGAGGCTACACCTTC
j_call: TRBJ2-7; clone_size: large; d_call: -; v_call: TRBV4-1; cdr3_aa: CASSHVGKEGSYEQYF; cdr3_nt: TGCGCCAGCAGCCACGTAGGGAAAGAGGGCTCCTACGAGCAGTACTTC
j_call: TRBJ2-3; clone_size: -; d_call: TRBD2; v_call: TRBV6-2/TRBV6-3; cdr3_aa: CASASGTSDTDTQYF; cdr3_nt: TGTGCCAGCGCGAGTGGGACTAGCGACACAGATACGCAGTATTTT
j_call: TRBJ2-1; clone_size: -; d_call: -; v_call: TRBV6-4; cdr3_aa: CATQGGDNDGQFF; cdr3_nt: TGTGCCACCCAAGGTGGGGACAACGATGGGCAGTTCTTC
j_call: TRBJ2-1; clone_size: many; d_call: -; v_call: TRBV6-1; cdr3_aa: CASSELGDVNEQFF; cdr3_nt: TGTGCCAGCAGTGAATTAGGGGACGTTAATGAGCAGTTCTTC
j_call: TRBJ2-7; clone_size: many; d_call: -; v_call: TRBV20-1; cdr3_aa: CSARSSYEQYF; cdr3_nt: TGCAGTGCTAGGAGCTCCTACGAGCAGTACTTC
j_call: TRBJ2-6; clone_size: many; d_call: -; v_call: TRBV4-3; cdr3_aa: CASSQDADLSGANVLTF; cdr3_nt: TGCGCCAGCAGCCAAGATGCGGATTTGTCTGGGGCCAACGTCCTGACTTTC
j_call: TRBJ2-7; clone_size: many; d_call: TRBD1; v_call: TRBV11-2; cdr3_aa: CASSSRQGVSHEQYF; cdr3_nt: TGTGCCAGCAGTTCCAGACAGGGGGTTTCCCACGAGCAGTACTTC
j_call: TRBJ1-1; clone_size: large; d_call: -; v_call: TRBV28; cdr3_aa: CASQDGQPGEAFF; cdr3_nt: TGTGCCAGCCAAGACGGACAGCCAGGGGAAGCTTTCTTT
j_call: TRBJ2-3; clone_size: -; d_call: -; v_call: TRBV6-5; cdr3_aa: CDCSYGQRATDTQYF; cdr3_nt: TGTGACTGCAGTTACGGACAGCGGGCCACAGATACGCAGTATTTT
j_call: TRBJ1-1; clone_size: many; d_call: -; v_call: TRBV7-8; cdr3_aa: CASSPTTGSEAFF; cdr3_nt: TGTGCCAGCAGCCCGACAACAGGGTCTGAAGCTTTCTTT
j_call: TRBJ1-2; clone_size: -; d_call: -; v_call: TRBV9; cdr3_aa: CASSVEPGTVGYTF; cdr3_nt: TGTGCCAGCAGCGTAGAGCCGGGGACGGTTGGCTACACCTTC
j_call: TRBJ1-5; clone_size: many; d_call: TRBD1; v_call: TRBV4-2; cdr3_aa: CASSQDLDRVSQPQHF; cdr3_nt: TGTGCCAGCAGCCAAGATCTTGACAGGGTGAGCCAGCCCCAGCATTTT
j_call: TRBJ2-3; clone_size: many; d_call: TRBD2; v_call: TRBV20-1; cdr3_aa: CSASRSGRADTQYF; cdr3_nt: TGCAGTGCTAGTAGATCCGGGAGGGCAGATACGCAGTATTTT
j_call: TRBJ2-1; clone_size: many; d_call: -; v_call: TRBV4-1; cdr3_aa: CASSQVIHGSSYNEQFF; cdr3_nt: TGCGCCAGCAGCCAAGTGATTCACGGCAGCTCCTACAATGAGCAGTTCTTC
j_call: TRBJ1-6; clone_size: few; d_call: -; v_call: TRBV6-1; cdr3_aa: CASSDRNDSPLHF; cdr3_nt: TGTGCCAGCTCTGACAGGAATGATTCACCCCTCCACTTT
j_call: TRBJ2-5; clone_size: many; d_call: TRBD1; v_call: TRBV5-1; cdr3_aa: CASSLVSGGWQETQYF; cdr3_nt: TGCGCCAGCAGCTTGGTTTCAGGGGGATGGCAAGAGACCCAGTACTTC
j_call: TRBJ1-6; clone_size: many; d_call: TRBD1; v_call: TRBV10-3; cdr3_aa: CAIRDRNNSPLHF; cdr3_nt: TGTGCCATCAGGGACAGGAATAATTCACCCCTCCACTTT
j_call: TRBJ1-5; clone_size: many; d_call: TRBD1; v_call: TRBV20-1; cdr3_aa: CSARHPRQGRNQPQHF; cdr3_nt: TGCAGTGCTAGACACCCCCGACAGGGGCGAAATCAGCCCCAGCATTTT
j_call: TRBJ2-1; clone_size: medium-sized; d_call: TRBD2; v_call: TRBV7-3; cdr3_aa: CASSFTSGGINEQFF; cdr3_nt: TGTGCCAGCAGTTTTACTAGCGGGGGCATCAATGAGCAGTTCTTC
j_call: TRBJ2-2; clone_size: many; d_call: TRBD1; v_call: TRBV19; cdr3_aa: CASSMRTGAPNTGELFF; cdr3_nt: TGTGCCAGTAGTATGAGGACAGGGGCCCCCAACACCGGGGAGCTGTTTTTT
j_call: TRBJ1-2; clone_size: -; d_call: -; v_call: TRBV20-1; cdr3_aa: CSAARGNDCGYTF; cdr3_nt: TGCAGTGCTGCTAGGGGTAACGACTGTGGCTACACCTTC
j_call: TRBJ2-7; clone_size: -; d_call: -; v_call: TRBV3-1; cdr3_aa: CASSQALYEQYF; cdr3_nt: TGTGCCAGCAGCCAAGCTTTATACGAGCAGTACTTC
j_call: TRBJ2-2; clone_size: many; d_call: -; v_call: TRBV7-9; cdr3_aa: CASSLLPVPSLNTGELFF; cdr3_nt: TGTGCCAGCAGCTTACTTCCGGTCCCTAGCTTGAACACCGGGGAGCTGTTTTTT
j_call: TRBJ1-5; clone_size: few; d_call: -; v_call: TRBV7-2; cdr3_aa: CVSSLTRQTPQHF; cdr3_nt: TGTGTCAGCAGCCTCACCAGGCAGACGCCCCAGCATTTT
j_call: TRBJ1-1; clone_size: many; d_call: -; v_call: TRBV6-1; cdr3_aa: CASSESQREAFF; cdr3_nt: TGTGCCAGCAGCGAAAGCCAGAGAGAGGCTTTCTTT
j_call: TRBJ2-5; clone_size: many; d_call: -; v_call: TRBV12-3/TRBV12-4; cdr3_aa: CASSLKHIQETQYF; cdr3_nt: TGTGCCAGCAGTTTAAAGCATATTCAAGAGACCCAGTACTTC
j_call: TRBJ1-5; clone_size: many; d_call: -; v_call: TRBV12-3/TRBV12-4; cdr3_aa: CASSPTASNQPQHF; cdr3_nt: TGTGCCAGCAGTCCGACAGCCAGCAATCAGCCCCAGCATTTT
j_call: TRBJ2-7; clone_size: once; d_call: TRBD2; v_call: TRBV5-1; cdr3_aa: CASSELLAGGGEQYF; cdr3_nt: TGCGCCAGCAGCGAACTACTAGCGGGAGGGGGAGAGCAGTACTTC
j_call: TRBJ2-7; clone_size: many; d_call: -; v_call: TRBV11-2; cdr3_aa: CASSPGLYEQYF; cdr3_nt: TGTGCCAGCAGCCCCGGGCTGTACGAGCAGTACTTC
j_call: TRBJ2-1; clone_size: medium-sized; d_call: -; v_call: TRBV7-9; cdr3_aa: CASSPRADNEQFF; cdr3_nt: TGTGCCAGCAGCCCCCGCGCTGACAATGAGCAGTTCTTC
j_call: TRBJ2-2; clone_size: many; d_call: -; v_call: TRBV6-2/TRBV6-3; cdr3_aa: CASREGPARAGELFF; cdr3_nt: TGTGCCAGCAGAGAGGGGCCCGCCCGCGCCGGGGAGCTGTTTTTT
j_call: TRBJ2-7; clone_size: few; d_call: TRBD2; v_call: TRBV10-3; cdr3_aa: CAISGGFAGYYEQYF; cdr3_nt: TGTGCCATAAGCGGGGGTTTCGCGGGATATTACGAGCAGTACTTC
j_call: TRBJ2-2; clone_size: many; d_call: -; v_call: TRBV18; cdr3_aa: CASSSVFRNSGELFF; cdr3_nt: TGTGCCAGCTCATCAGTGTTTCGTAATTCCGGGGAGCTGTTTTTT
j_call: TRBJ1-2; clone_size: many; d_call: TRBD1; v_call: TRBV19; cdr3_aa: CASTPTGARYTF; cdr3_nt: TGTGCCAGTACCCCGACAGGGGCTCGCTACACCTTC
j_call: TRBJ2-7; clone_size: many; d_call: -; v_call: TRBV2; cdr3_aa: CASRPPPTREQYF; cdr3_nt: TGTGCCAGCAGGCCACCCCCTACCAGGGAGCAGTACTTC
j_call: TRBJ2-1; clone_size: -; d_call: TRBD2; v_call: TRBV28; cdr3_aa: CASSLWSTSGRSSSYNEQFF; cdr3_nt: TGTGCCAGCAGTTTATGGTCGACTAGCGGGAGGTCCAGCTCCTACAATGAGCAGTTCTTC
j_call: TRBJ2-3; clone_size: -; d_call: -; v_call: TRBV27; cdr3_aa: CASSLHSDPQYF; cdr3_nt: TGTGCCAGCAGTCTCCACTCAGATCCGCAGTATTTT
j_call: TRBJ2-1; clone_size: many; d_call: TRBD2; v_call: TRBV3-1; cdr3_aa: CASCSSGRVNEQFF; cdr3_nt: TGTGCCAGCTGTTCTAGCGGGAGGGTTAATGAGCAGTTCTTC
j_call: TRBJ1-1; clone_size: few; d_call: -; v_call: TRBV10-1; cdr3_aa: CASSESMVVGGEAFF; cdr3_nt: TGCGCCAGCAGTGAGTCGATGGTAGTAGGGGGTGAAGCTTTCTTT
j_call: TRBJ2-7; clone_size: -; d_call: TRBD2; v_call: TRBV28; cdr3_aa: CASSFSGRGEQYF; cdr3_nt: TGTGCCAGCAGTTTTAGCGGGAGAGGGGAGCAGTACTTC
j_call: TRBJ2-3; clone_size: many; d_call: -; v_call: TRBV11-3; cdr3_aa: CASSFPRTRTTDTQYF; cdr3_nt: TGTGCCAGCAGCTTTCCTAGGACGCGGACCACAGATACGCAGTATTTT
j_call: TRBJ2-5; clone_size: many; d_call: TRBD2; v_call: TRBV5-4; cdr3_aa: CASSPGGDSQETQYF; cdr3_nt: TGTGCCAGCAGCCCGGGAGGGGACTCACAAGAGACCCAGTACTTC
j_call: TRBJ2-2; clone_size: medium-sized; d_call: -; v_call: TRBV28; cdr3_aa: CAIRDSNTGELFF; cdr3_nt: TGTGCCATCAGGGATTCGAACACCGGGGAGCTGTTTTTT
j_call: TRBJ1-2; clone_size: few; d_call: -; v_call: TRBV6-1; cdr3_aa: CASSPGGQVYGYTF; cdr3_nt: TGTGCCAGCAGCCCGGGGGGGCAAGTCTATGGCTACACCTTC
j_call: TRBJ1-4; clone_size: many; d_call: -; v_call: TRBV30; cdr3_aa: CAWSKAYVGEKLFF; cdr3_nt: TGTGCCTGGTCTAAGGCCTACGTTGGGGAAAAACTGTTTTTT
j_call: TRBJ2-2; clone_size: many; d_call: TRBD1; v_call: TRBV12-3/TRBV12-4; cdr3_aa: CASSLWTGKTGELFF; cdr3_nt: TGTGCCAGCAGTTTATGGACAGGGAAAACCGGGGAGCTGTTTTTT
j_call: TRBJ2-5; clone_size: many; d_call: TRBD1; v_call: TRBV5-4; cdr3_aa: CASSPGTGYETQYF; cdr3_nt: TGTGCCAGCAGCCCCGGGACAGGGTACGAGACCCAGTACTTC
j_call: TRBJ1-4; clone_size: -; d_call: -; v_call: TRBV7-2; cdr3_aa: CASSLSSPNEKLFF; cdr3_nt: TGTGCCAGCAGCTTGTCCAGCCCTAATGAAAAACTGTTTTTT
j_call: TRBJ1-4; clone_size: many; d_call: -; v_call: TRBV7-9; cdr3_aa: CASSLTAEKLFF; cdr3_nt: TGTGCCAGCAGCCTGACCGCTGAAAAACTGTTTTTT